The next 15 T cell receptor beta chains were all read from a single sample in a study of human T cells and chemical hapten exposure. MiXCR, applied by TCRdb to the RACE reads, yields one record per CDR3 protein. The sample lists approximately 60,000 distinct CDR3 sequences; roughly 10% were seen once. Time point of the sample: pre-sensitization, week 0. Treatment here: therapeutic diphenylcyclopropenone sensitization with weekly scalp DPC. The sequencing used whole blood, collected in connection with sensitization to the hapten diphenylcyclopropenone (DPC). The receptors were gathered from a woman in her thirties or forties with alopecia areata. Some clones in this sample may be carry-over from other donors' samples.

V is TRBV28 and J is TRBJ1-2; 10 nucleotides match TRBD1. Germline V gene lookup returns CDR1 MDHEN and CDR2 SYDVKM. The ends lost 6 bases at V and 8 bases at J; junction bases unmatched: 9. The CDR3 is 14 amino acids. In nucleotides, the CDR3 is TGTGCCAGCAGCCTGACAGGGGGCGGTCGAGGCTACACCTTC. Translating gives CASSLTGGGRGYTF.

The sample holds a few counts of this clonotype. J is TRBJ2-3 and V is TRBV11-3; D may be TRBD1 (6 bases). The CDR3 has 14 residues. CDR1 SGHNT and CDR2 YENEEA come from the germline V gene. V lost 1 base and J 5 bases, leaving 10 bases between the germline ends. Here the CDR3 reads CASSLGGLGDTQYF. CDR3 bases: TGTGCCAGCAGCTTAGGGGGGCTCGGAGATACGCAGTATTTT.

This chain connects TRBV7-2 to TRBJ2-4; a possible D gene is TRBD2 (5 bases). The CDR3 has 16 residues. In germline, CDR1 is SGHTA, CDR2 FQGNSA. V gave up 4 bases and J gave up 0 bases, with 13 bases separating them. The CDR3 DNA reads TGTGCCAGCAGCTCACGGACCGGACTAGCCAAAAACATTCAGTACTTC. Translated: CASSSRTGLAKNIQYF.

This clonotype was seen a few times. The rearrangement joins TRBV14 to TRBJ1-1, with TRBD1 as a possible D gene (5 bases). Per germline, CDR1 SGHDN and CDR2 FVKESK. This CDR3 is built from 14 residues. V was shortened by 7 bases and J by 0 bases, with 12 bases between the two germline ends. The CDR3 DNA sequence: TGTGCCAGCACCTCTGACAGAATGAACACTGAAGCTTTCTTT. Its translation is CASTSDRMNTEAFF.

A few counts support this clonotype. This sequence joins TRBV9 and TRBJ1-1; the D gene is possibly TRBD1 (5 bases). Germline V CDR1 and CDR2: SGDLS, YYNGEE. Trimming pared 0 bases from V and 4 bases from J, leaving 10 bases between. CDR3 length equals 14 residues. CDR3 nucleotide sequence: TGTGCCAGCAGCGTAGGAGGGGTGAGCACTGAAGCTTTCTTT. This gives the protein CASSVGGVSTEAFF.

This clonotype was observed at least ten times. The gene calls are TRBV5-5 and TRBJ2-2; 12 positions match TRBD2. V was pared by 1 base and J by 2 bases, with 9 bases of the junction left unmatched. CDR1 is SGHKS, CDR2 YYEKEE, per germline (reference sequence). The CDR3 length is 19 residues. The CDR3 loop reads CASSLRTSGIGGNTGELFF. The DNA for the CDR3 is TGTGCCAGCAGCTTGAGGACTAGCGGGATAGGCGGAAACACCGGGGAGCTGTTTTTT. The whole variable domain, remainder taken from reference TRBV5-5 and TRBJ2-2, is DAGVTQSPTHLIKTRGQQVTLRCSPISGHKSVSWYQQVLGQGPQFIFQYYEKEERGRGNFPDRFSARQFPNYSSELNVNALLLGDSALYLCASSLRTSGIGGNTGELFFGEGSRLTVL.

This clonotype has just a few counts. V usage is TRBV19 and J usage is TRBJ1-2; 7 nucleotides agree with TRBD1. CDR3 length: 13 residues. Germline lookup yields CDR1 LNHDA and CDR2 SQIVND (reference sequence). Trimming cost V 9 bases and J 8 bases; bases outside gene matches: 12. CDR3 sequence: CASTSGQYSGYTF. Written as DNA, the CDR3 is TGTGCCAGCACTTCGGGACAGTATTCCGGCTACACCTTC.

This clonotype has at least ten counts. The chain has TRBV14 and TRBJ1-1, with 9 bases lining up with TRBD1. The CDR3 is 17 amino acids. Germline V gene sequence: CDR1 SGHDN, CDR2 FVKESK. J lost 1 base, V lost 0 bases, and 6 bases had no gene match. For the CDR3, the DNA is TGTGCCAGCAGCCAAGATTGGGGACAGGGACCGAACACTGAAGCTTTCTTT. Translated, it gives CASSQDWGQGPNTEAFF.

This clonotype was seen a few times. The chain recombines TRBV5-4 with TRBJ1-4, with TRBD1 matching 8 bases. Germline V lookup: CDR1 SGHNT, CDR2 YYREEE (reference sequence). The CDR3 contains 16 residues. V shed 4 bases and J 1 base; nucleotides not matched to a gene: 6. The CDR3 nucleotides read TGTGCCAGCAGCCTGGACAGGGAGGGAACTAATGAAAAACTGTTTTTT. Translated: CASSLDREGTNEKLFF.

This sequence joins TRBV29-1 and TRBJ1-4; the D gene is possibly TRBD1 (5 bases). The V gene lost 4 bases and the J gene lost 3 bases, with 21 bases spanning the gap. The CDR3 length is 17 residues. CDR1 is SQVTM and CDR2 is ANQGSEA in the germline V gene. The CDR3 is CSVVKGLSGAPNEKLFF. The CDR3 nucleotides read TGCAGCGTTGTTAAGGGCCTCTCTGGGGCGCCTAATGAAAAACTGTTTTTT.

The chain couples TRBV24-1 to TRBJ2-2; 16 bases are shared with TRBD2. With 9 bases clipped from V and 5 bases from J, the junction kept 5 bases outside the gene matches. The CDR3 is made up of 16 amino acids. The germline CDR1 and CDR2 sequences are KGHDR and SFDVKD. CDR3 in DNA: TGTGCCACCGGACAGGGACTAGCGGGAGGGACCGGGGAGCTGTTTTTT. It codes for CATGQGLAGGTGELFF.

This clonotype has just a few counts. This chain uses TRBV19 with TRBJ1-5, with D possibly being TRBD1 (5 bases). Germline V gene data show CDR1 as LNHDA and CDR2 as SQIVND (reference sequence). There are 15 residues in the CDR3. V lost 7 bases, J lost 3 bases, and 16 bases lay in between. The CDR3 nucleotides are TGTGCCAGTACCCGGACACGGGCTAACAATCAGCCCCAGCATTTT. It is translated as CASTRTRANNQPQHF.

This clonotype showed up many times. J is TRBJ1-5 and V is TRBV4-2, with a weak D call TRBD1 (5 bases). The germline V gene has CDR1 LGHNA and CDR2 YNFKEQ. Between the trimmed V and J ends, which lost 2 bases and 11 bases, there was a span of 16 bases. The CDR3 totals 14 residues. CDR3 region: CASSQSPEGESQHF. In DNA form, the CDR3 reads TGTGCCAGCAGCCAATCCCCCGAAGGGGAGTCCCAGCATTTT.

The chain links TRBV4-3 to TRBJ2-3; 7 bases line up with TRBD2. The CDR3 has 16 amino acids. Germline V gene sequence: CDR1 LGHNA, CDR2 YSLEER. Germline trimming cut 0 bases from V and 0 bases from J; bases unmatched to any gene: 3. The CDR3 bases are TGCGCCAGCAGCCAAGATTGGGGGGGGAGCACAGATACGCAGTATTTT. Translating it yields CASSQDWGGSTDTQYF.

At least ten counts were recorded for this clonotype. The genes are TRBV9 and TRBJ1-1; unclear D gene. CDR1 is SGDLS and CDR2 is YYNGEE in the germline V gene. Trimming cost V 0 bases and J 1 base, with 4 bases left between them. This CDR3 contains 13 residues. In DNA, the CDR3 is TGTGCCAGCAGCGTAGACAAGAACACTGAAGCTTTCTTT. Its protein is CASSVDKNTEAFF. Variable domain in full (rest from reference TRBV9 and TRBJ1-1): DSGVTQTPKHLITATGQRVTLRCSPRSGDLSVYWYQQSLDQGLQFLIQYYNGEERAKGNILERFSAQQFPDLHSELNLSSLELGDSALYFCASSVDKNTEAFFGQGTRLTVV.